A selection of T cell receptor beta chains follows, all from one sample in a study of siplizumab effects on memory and regulatory T cells. Some clones are missing from TCRdb's copy, which holds only in-frame ones; the method was immunoSEQ multiplex PCR. The top ten hold 1.7% of the sample, which has 60,000 to 70,000 clones, 88% seen once. The sample taken for sequencing was Tregs sorted from blood. The source of these receptors is a human donor in good health. Each CDR3 is given with its conserved first and last residue. A D gene is named only where the DNA matches it firmly. Clone size, where shown, is once, few, many, or a class for clones that have expanded.

v_gene	j_gene	len	d_gene	abundance	CDR3aa	CDR3nt
TRBV21-1	TRBJ2-7	15	.	.	CASSTGQFLSYEQYF	TGTGCCAGCAGCACGGGACAGTTCCTGTCCTACGAGCAGTACTTC
TRBV15	TRBJ2-7	15	TRBD2	few	CATSRVQRGLYEQYF	TGTGCCACCAGCAGAGTCCAGCGGGGACTCTACGAGCAGTACTTC
TRBV5-1	TRBJ1-5	13	.	.	CASRGDSNQPQHF	TGCGCCAGCCGTGGGGATAGCAATCAGCCCCAGCATTTT
TRBV6-6	TRBJ1-4	14	TRBD1	once	CASSSGTANEKLFF	TGTGCCAGCAGTTCCGGGACAGCTAATGAAAAACTGTTTTTT
TRBV25-1	TRBJ2-1	16	TRBD2	.	CATGRSGTQWGNEQFF	TGTGCCACCGGTCGTAGCGGGACACAGTGGGGAAATGAGCAGTTCTTC
TRBV5-1	TRBJ2-5	16	TRBD1	.	CASSGGVYRGFETQYF	TGCGCCAGCAGCGGGGGTGTCTACAGGGGTTTTGAGACCCAGTACTTC
TRBV4-3	TRBJ1-6	13	.	.	CASSPGMGSPLHF	TGCGCCAGCAGCCCAGGCATGGGATCACCCCTCCACTTT
TRBV4-1	TRBJ2-7	16	.	.	CASSQDGSGWAYEQYF	TGCGCCAGCAGCCAAGATGGGTCAGGATGGGCCTACGAGCAGTACTTC
TRBV6-5	TRBJ2-2	14	TRBD2	.	CASSRLAATGELFF	TGTGCCAGCAGTCGACTAGCGGCGACCGGGGAGCTGTTTTTT
TRBV5-6	TRBJ2-1	14	.	.	CASSLGRFDNEQFF	TGTGCCAGCAGCTTGGGTCGGTTTGACAATGAGCAGTTCTTC
TRBV18	TRBJ1-3	15	.	.	CASSPQGASGNTIYF	TGTGCCAGCTCACCGCAGGGAGCCTCTGGAAACACCATATATTTT
TRBV11-2	TRBJ2-5	11	.	.	CASSQAGEQYF	TGTGCCAGCAGCCAGGCAGGGGAGCAGTACTTC
TRBV7-3	TRBJ2-1	15	.	.	CASSPVGAAYNEQFF	TGTGCCAGCAGCCCTGTGGGAGCGGCATACAATGAGCAGTTCTTC
TRBV5-4	TRBJ2-2	14	TRBD2	.	CASSLRGGTGELFF	TGTGCCAGCAGCTTGAGGGGAGGGACCGGGGAGCTGTTTTTT
TRBV11-3	TRBJ2-7	12	.	.	CASSLRVHEQYF	TGTGCCAGCAGCTTACGGGTCCACGAGCAGTACTTC
TRBV18	TRBJ2-2	14	.	medium-sized	CASSKQPNTGELFF	TGTGCCAGCTCGAAACAACCTAACACCGGGGAGCTGTTTTTT
TRBV30	TRBJ1-2	13	.	.	CAWSVGGHYGYTF	TGTGCCTGGAGTGTAGGGGGGCACTATGGCTACACCTTC
TRBV5-1	TRBJ2-7	14	.	.	CASSLFGREYEQYF	TGCGCCAGCAGCTTGTTTGGCCGGGAGTACGAGCAGTACTTC
TRBV19	TRBJ1-5	15	.	.	CASSIEWESSQPQHF	TGTGCCAGTAGTATAGAATGGGAAAGCAGCCAGCCCCAGCATTTT
TRBV28	TRBJ2-3	14	.	.	CASSWGPFTDTQYF	TGTGCCAGCAGTTGGGGTCCTTTCACAGATACGCAGTATTTT
TRBV5-6	TRBJ2-7	15	.	.	CASSLEPRFSYEQYF	TGTGCCAGCAGCTTGGAACCTAGGTTCTCCTACGAGCAGTACTTC
TRBV30	TRBJ1-2	12	.	.	CAWSVSRRGYTF	TGTGCCTGGAGCGTCTCACGGCGGGGCTACACCTTC
TRBV9	TRBJ2-1	15	.	.	CASSVGTLPGNEQFF	TGTGCCAGCAGCGTAGGGACCCTGCCCGGAAATGAGCAGTTCTTC
TRBV6-5	TRBJ1-5	16	.	.	CASSSRQERGNQPQHF	TGTGCCAGCAGTTCCAGACAGGAGAGGGGCAATCAGCCCCAGCATTTT
TRBV6-1	TRBJ1-1	14	.	.	CAYRTGHPNTEAFF	TGTGCCTACAGAACGGGACACCCGAACACTGAAGCTTTCTTT
TRBV5-1	TRBJ2-1	14	.	.	CASSFWVSTTEQFF	TGCGCCAGCAGCTTTTGGGTCTCCACAACGGAGCAGTTCTTC
TRBV7-9	TRBJ2-5	15	.	.	CASSASGVRGETQYF	TGTGCCAGCAGCGCCTCCGGGGTCCGGGGGGAGACCCAGTACTTC
TRBV5-1	TRBJ2-7	14	.	.	CASSPVGETYEQYF	TGCGCCAGCAGCCCTGTTGGGGAAACCTACGAGCAGTACTTC
TRBV7-3	TRBJ1-1	13	.	few	CASSLTPGTEAFF	TGTGCCAGCAGCTTAACCCCGGGCACTGAAGCTTTCTTT
TRBV2	TRBJ1-4	14	.	once	CASRKRGSNEKLFF	TGTGCCAGCAGAAAGAGGGGGAGTAATGAAAAACTGTTTTTT
TRBV19	TRBJ2-7	13	TRBD1	.	CASSRQGFNEQYF	TGTGCCAGTAGTAGACAGGGGTTCAACGAGCAGTACTTC
TRBV11-3	TRBJ2-1	16	TRBD2	once	CASSLQAGVVYNEQFF	TGTGCCAGCAGCTTACAAGCGGGAGTTGTATACAATGAGCAGTTCTTC
TRBV2	TRBJ2-1	14	.	.	CASRGQSSYNEQFF	TGTGCCAGCAGGGGGCAAAGCTCCTACAATGAGCAGTTCTTC
TRBV14	TRBJ2-7	14	TRBD1	.	CASALGTGGYEQYF	TGTGCCAGCGCACTAGGGACAGGGGGCTACGAGCAGTACTTC
TRBV20-1	TRBJ2-7	10	.	few	CSAELGIKYF	TGCAGTGCTGAACTGGGGATTAAGTACTTC
TRBV18	TRBJ2-6	17	.	.	CASSPRDPNSGANVLTF	TGTGCCAGCTCACCTCGGGATCCGAACTCTGGGGCCAACGTCCTGACTTTC
TRBV4-2	TRBJ2-3	16	TRBD2	.	CASSQDSTSVTDTQYF	TGTGCCAGCAGCCAAGATTCGACTAGCGTCACAGATACGCAGTATTTT
TRBV27	TRBJ2-1	14	TRBD2	.	CASSLSWTSGKQFF	TGTGCCAGCAGTTTATCGTGGACTAGCGGGAAGCAGTTCTTC
TRBV6-1	TRBJ2-1	13	TRBD1	.	CASRDRTGNEQFF	TGTGCCAGCAGGGACAGGACGGGGAATGAGCAGTTCTTC
TRBV5-6	TRBJ2-7	12	.	.	CASSLTAYEQYF	TGTGCCAGCAGCTTAACAGCCTACGAGCAGTACTTC
TRBV7-2	TRBJ2-1	16	TRBD2	.	CASSIGTSGSYNEQFF	TGTGCCAGCAGCATCGGGACTAGCGGGAGTTACAATGAGCAGTTCTTC
TRBV19	TRBJ2-3	14	.	.	CASKPSGSTDTQYF	TGTGCCAGTAAGCCCAGCGGGAGCACAGATACGCAGTATTTT